The 19 T cell receptor beta chains in this list originate from one sample, sequenced in a study of blood T cell repertoires in COVID-19. TCRdb's copy holds only in-frame clones and misses some; the assay was immunoSEQ multiplex PCR. Of around 64,000 clones listed, about nine tenths are singletons. Sequencing used peripheral blood. Receptors were obtained from a human donor in a cohort sampled during active COVID-19.

Turning to this clone: An end of the junction does not agree with germline; a read error may underlie this. The J gene is TRBJ1-4, the V gene TRBV5-5; possibly TRBD1 for D (6 bases). This CDR3 has 15 amino acids. From germline, CDR1 is SGHKS and CDR2 YYEKEE (reference sequence). The CDR3 spells CASTLGGTANEKLFF. In DNA, the CDR3 is TGTGCCAGCACCTTGGGGGGCACGGCTAATGAAAAACTGTTTTTT.

This clone has a single count. The CDR3 region has the DNA TGCAGCGCAGAAAGGGACAGGGATGAAGCTTTCTTT. Translation gives CSAERDRDEAFF. The chain has TRBV29-1 and TRBJ1-1, with TRBD1 identical over 9 bases. The CDR3 runs 12 residues. V lost 7 bases to trimming and J lost 7 bases; unmatched junction nucleotides: 7. Germline lookup yields CDR1 SQVTM and CDR2 ANQGSEA.

The rearrangement uses TRBV7-2 and TRBJ1-5, with no clear D. Germline CDR1 and CDR2: SGHTA and FQGNSA. V was pared by 0 bases and J by 3 bases, with 6 bases between. CDR3 length equals 14 residues. CDR3 sequence reads: CASSLAAVNQPQHF. In DNA, the CDR3 is TGTGCCAGCAGCTTAGCGGCAGTCAATCAGCCCCAGCATTTT.

This clone was observed a single time. This chain links TRBV6-1 with TRBJ2-7; D is ambiguous. V gave up 1 base and J gave up 0 bases, with 7 bases separating them. The CDR3 runs to 14 residues. Germline values: CDR1 MNHNS, CDR2 SASEGT. The CDR3 sequence is CASSEGPSSYEQYF. The CDR3 DNA follows: TGTGCCAGCAGTGAAGGCCCTAGCTCCTACGAGCAGTACTTC.

The rearrangement links TRBV18 to TRBJ2-5, with 7 positions matching TRBD2. V was clipped by 1 base and J by 5 bases; unmatched bases: 13. This CDR3 is built from 17 residues. Germline CDR1 and CDR2: KGHSH and LQKENI. The CDR3 loop reads CASSPRASGGPRETQYF. The CDR3 bases are TGTGCCAGCTCACCACGCGCTAGCGGAGGGCCTAGGGAGACCCAGTACTTC.

The V and J genes are TRBV27 and TRBJ1-6; 8 bases agree with TRBD1. The germline gives CDR1 MNHEY, CDR2 SMNVEV (reference sequence). Trimming at V came to 3 bases and at J to 8 bases, leaving 6 bases not matched to a gene. The CDR3 loop spans 15 amino acids. For the CDR3, the DNA is TGTGCCAGCAGTTTCCTACAGGGGGGTGATTCACCCCTCCACTTT. Translated, it gives CASSFLQGGDSPLHF.

The chain couples TRBV19 to TRBJ2-3, with D possibly being TRBD2 (5 bases). With 7 bases removed from V and 3 bases from J, the gap between germline ends came to 14 bases. From germline, CDR1 is LNHDA and CDR2 SQIVND (reference sequence). This CDR3 spans 14 amino acids. The CDR3 DNA sequence: TGTGCCAGTAACTACGCCGGGGTAACAGATACGCAGTATTTT. Protein product: CASNYAGVTDTQYF.

The chain employs TRBV5-1 and TRBJ2-7, with a weak D call TRBD1 (6 bases). This CDR3 is 15 amino acids long. Trimming stripped 5 bases from V and 5 bases from J, with 20 bases between. Germline loops: CDR1 SGHRS, CDR2 YFSETQ. The CDR3 DNA reads TGCGCCAGCAGAGGCACAGGGATAGGAGGCCACGAGCAGTACTTC. It yields the protein CASRGTGIGGHEQYF.

The count of this clone is one. V is TRBV5-1 and J is TRBJ1-1; TRBD1 aligns across 7 bases. CDR1 and CDR2 from the germline V gene are SGHRS and YFSETQ. V was clipped by 3 bases and J by 1 base; unmatched bases: 3. CDR3 size: 14 residues. This CDR3 is CASSSQGGNTEAFF. The CDR3 DNA sequence: TGCGCCAGCAGCTCCCAGGGGGGGAACACTGAAGCTTTCTTT. Together with reference TRBV5-1 and TRBJ1-1, the CDR3 gives the full variable domain: KAGVTQTPRYLIKTRGQQVTLSCSPISGHRSVSWYQQTPGQGLQFLFEYFSETQRNKGNFPGRFSGRQFSNSRSEMNVSTLELGDSALYLCASSSQGGNTEAFFGQGTRLTVV.

This chain uses TRBV4-1 with TRBJ2-7; 8 nucleotides align to TRBD2. V gave up 4 bases and J gave up 0 bases; unmatched junction bases: 8. The CDR3 sequence is 16 residues long. The germline gives CDR1 MGHRA, CDR2 YSYEKL. CDR3 bases: TGCGCCAGCAGCCCCTACCTAGCGGGTGCCTCCTACGAGCAGTACTTC. Its protein is CASSPYLAGASYEQYF.

J is TRBJ2-1 and V is TRBV18; 8 nucleotides align to TRBD2. Germline V gene lookup returns CDR1 KGHSH and CDR2 LQKENI. The V and J ends lost 4 bases and 7 bases, in that order; junction bases with no gene match: 9. The CDR3 is 15 residues long. CDR3 amino acids: CASSLVSGMGNEQFF. DNA of the CDR3: TGTGCCAGCTCACTGGTTAGCGGGATGGGGAATGAGCAGTTCTTC.

This clone was observed once. The V and J genes are TRBV7-2 and TRBJ2-7; D remains ambiguous. Trimming took off 4 bases at V and 4 bases at J, with 5 bases between the two ends. Per germline, CDR1 SGHTA and CDR2 FQGNSA. This CDR3 comprises 11 residues. CDR3 sequence (DNA): TGTGCCAGCAGCTCCCGGTACGAGCAGTACTTC. It is translated as CASSSRYEQYF. Drawing the rest from reference TRBV7-2 and TRBJ2-7, the complete variable domain is GAGVSQSPSNKVTEKGKDVELRCDPISGHTALYWYRQSLGQGLEFLIYFQGNSAPDKSGLPSDRFSAERTGGSVSTLTIQRTQQEDSAVYLCASSSRYEQYFGPGTRLTVT.

The chain joins TRBV13 to TRBJ2-2; D is possibly TRBD2 (5 bases). The V gene's germline CDR1 is PRHDT and CDR2 FYEKMQ (reference sequence). The ends were cut back, 1 base at V and 3 bases at J, with 12 bases in the middle. The CDR3 runs 16 residues. The CDR3 loop reads CASSLVVGVYTGELFF. The CDR3 DNA reads TGTGCCAGCAGCTTAGTGGTGGGAGTATACACCGGGGAGCTGTTTTTT.

The gene calls are TRBV28 and TRBJ1-4; D is unclear. Trimming removed 10 bases at V and 4 bases at J, with 16 bases between. Per the germline V gene, CDR1 is MDHEN and CDR2 is SYDVKM. The CDR3 loop spans 14 amino acids. CDR3 nucleotide sequence: TGTGCCATTGGCCCCGGCGGGGATAATGAAAAACTGTTTTTT. Amino acids: CAIGPGGDNEKLFF.

In nucleotides, the CDR3 is TGTGCCAGTAGTATTACAGGGGATCGGAATGAGCAGTTCTTC. Translated: CASSITGDRNEQFF. This chain uses TRBV19 with TRBJ2-1, with TRBD1 matching over 7 bases. The CDR3 covers 14 residues. Trimming took 3 bases from V and 7 from J; bases not matched to a gene: 6. The germline gives CDR1 LNHDA, CDR2 SQIVND (reference sequence).

The chain has TRBV2 and TRBJ1-2; D is uncertain. Trimming pared 4 bases from V and 8 bases from J, leaving 14 bases between. CDR3 size: 13 residues. The germline gives CDR1 SNHLY, CDR2 FYNNEI. The CDR3 here is CASSAKRLLGYTF. The DNA for the CDR3 is TGTGCCAGCAGTGCCAAAAGACTGTTGGGCTACACCTTC.

The rearrangement uses TRBV7-2 and TRBJ2-3; D is perhaps TRBD1 (5 bases). This CDR3 has 14 residues. V was cut by 6 bases and J by 2 bases, with 12 bases left in between. Per germline, CDR1 SGHTA and CDR2 FQGNSA. The CDR3 coding sequence is TGTGCCAGCAGGCGGACAAGCAACACAGATACGCAGTATTTT. This encodes CASRRTSNTDTQYF.

Notes on this clone: The identical CDR3 is also encoded by other nucleotide sequences in the sample. The chain couples TRBV5-4 to TRBJ1-2, with 10 bases lining up with TRBD1. There are 16 residues in the CDR3. Per the germline V gene, CDR1 is SGHNT and CDR2 is YYREEE (reference sequence). J lost 7 bases, V lost 4 bases, and 13 bases had no gene match. CDR3 sequence (DNA): TGTGCCAGCAGCGGCGCCGGGGACAGGGGTAAAGGTGGCTACACCTTC. Translating it yields CASSGAGDRGKGGYTF.

The genes are TRBV4-2 and TRBJ2-1; the match to TRBD1 covers 7 bases. Germline-derived CDR1 and CDR2 are LGHNA and YNFKEQ. Unmatched junction bases numbered 7, after V lost 2 bases and J lost 0 bases. This CDR3 comprises 17 residues. CDR3 DNA: TGTGCCAGCAGCCAAAGAAGGACAGGCCGCTCCTACAATGAGCAGTTCTTC. This translates into CASSQRRTGRSYNEQFF.